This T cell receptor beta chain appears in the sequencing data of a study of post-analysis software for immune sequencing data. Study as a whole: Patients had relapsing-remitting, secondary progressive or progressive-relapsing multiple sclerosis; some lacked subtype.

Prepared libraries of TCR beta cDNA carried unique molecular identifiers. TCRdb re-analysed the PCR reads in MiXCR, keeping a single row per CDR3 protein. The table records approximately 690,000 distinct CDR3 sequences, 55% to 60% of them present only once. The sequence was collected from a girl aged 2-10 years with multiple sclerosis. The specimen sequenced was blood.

The CDR3 sequence is CASSVGGAMINNEQFF. The DNA of the CDR3 is TGTGCCAGCAGCGTAGGGGGCGCGATGATTAACAATGAGCAGTTCTTC. V and J are TRBV9 and TRBJ2-1, with a weak D call TRBD1 (5 bases). V lost 0 bases, J lost 5 bases, and 15 bases lay in between. The CDR3 is 16 amino acids. Germline V gene lookup returns CDR1 SGDLS and CDR2 YYNGEE.